This TCR beta chain was observed in a study of shared clonotypes between healthy human individuals. Study outcomes and limitations: It was the non-shared clonotypes that had lower generation probabilities than clonotypes shared by all four donors.

This clone was seen once. What it binds is not known. CDR3 length: 14 residues. Germline assignment: CDR1 GTSNPN and CDR2 SVGIG (reference sequence). V lost 8 bases and J lost 3; bases outside the gene matches: 10. The study separated CD4+ cells into CD45RA+ naive and CD45RA-negative memory subsets. Generated by immunoSEQ multiplex PCR, the TCRdb table keeps only in-frame clones and is missing some. Of about 2.3 million clones listed, approximately 93% are singletons. The TCR comes from a man in his late teens or twenties in good health. Some clones in this sample may be carry-over from other donors' samples. V and J are TRBV30 and TRBJ2-4; 7 bases fit TRBD1. The specimen sequenced was naive CD4+ T cells from PBMCs. The subset is: CD45RA+ positively selected. In DNA form, the CDR3 reads TGTGCCGGAGAAGAGGGGGCCGGCAAAAACATTCAGTACTTC. Translating it yields CAGEEGAGKNIQYF.